A single sample gave rise to the 29 T cell receptor beta chains below, sequenced in a study of blood T cell repertoires in COVID-19. Method: immunoSEQ multiplex PCR; TCRdb's copy keeps in-frame clones and lacks some. The sample records just over 95,000 clones, 81% being singletons. Sequenced sample: peripheral blood. The receptors derive from a man in his 60s with acute or convalescent COVID-19.

This clone was observed a handful of times. The chain links TRBV4-1 to TRBJ1-1, with D maybe TRBD1 (5 bases). This CDR3 has 14 amino acids. In germline, CDR1 is MGHRA, CDR2 YSYEKL. V was clipped by 0 bases and J by 4 bases, with 9 bases between them. DNA for the CDR3: TGCGCCAGCAGCCAAGATACCGGGGGCACTGAAGCTTTCTTT. Its protein is CASSQDTGGTEAFF.

This chain uses TRBV10-3 with TRBJ2-7, with 7 bases that match TRBD2. V lost 4 bases and J lost 4; bases outside the gene matches: 4. Germline V gene data show CDR1 as ENHRY and CDR2 as SYGVKD. The CDR3 totals 13 residues. Written as DNA, the CDR3 is TGTGCCATCAGTGCAGCGGGGAAATACGAGCAGTACGTC. Its protein product is CAISAAGKYEQYV.

V and J are TRBV18 and TRBJ2-7; 8 bases align to TRBD2. J gave up 1 base and V 3 bases, and 5 bases lay outside the gene matches. CDR1 is KGHSH and CDR2 is LQKENI in the germline V gene. The CDR3 sequence is 15 residues long. This CDR3 reads CASSPAGGVSYEQYF. CDR3 in DNA: TGTGCCAGCTCACCGGCCGGGGGGGTTTCCTACGAGCAGTACTTC. The complete variable domain, with remaining parts taken from reference TRBV18 and TRBJ2-7, reads NAGVMQNPRHLVRRRGQEARLRCSPMKGHSHVYWYRQLPEEGLKFMVYLQKENIIDESGMPKERFSAEFPKEGPSILRIQQVVRGDSAAYFCASSPAGGVSYEQYFGPGTRLTVT.

The chain couples TRBV19 to TRBJ1-4, with 7 bases matching TRBD1. CDR3 size: 15 residues. The V gene end was trimmed by 4 bases and the J gene end by 4 bases; junction bases not matched to a gene: 6. In germline, CDR1 is LNHDA, CDR2 SQIVND (reference sequence). The CDR3 here is CASSNLQGYNEKLFF. In DNA form, the CDR3 reads TGTGCCAGTAGTAACTTACAGGGGTATAATGAAAAACTGTTTTTT.

This clone was detected only a few times. V gene TRBV28 combines with J gene TRBJ1-5; D unclear. The CDR3 contains 17 residues. V lost 3 bases and J 2 bases, leaving 17 bases between the germline ends. Germline V gene sequence: CDR1 MDHEN, CDR2 SYDVKM. The CDR3 sequence is CASSFSGRHRRNQPQHF. CDR3 nucleotide sequence: TGTGCCAGCAGTTTTTCAGGCAGGCATAGACGCAATCAGCCCCAGCATTTT.

The chain links TRBV19 to TRBJ1-5; no definite D call. This CDR3 is 15 amino acids long. Trimming pared 0 bases from V and 3 bases from J, leaving 9 bases between. Germline V gene lookup returns CDR1 LNHDA and CDR2 SQIVND (reference sequence). CDR3 coding DNA: TGTGCCAGTAGTATAGATAGTACAGTCAATCAGCCCCAGCATTTT. Protein product: CASSIDSTVNQPQHF.

The J gene is TRBJ2-3, the V gene TRBV30, with D uncertain. The germline V and J ends were trimmed by 2 bases and 8 bases, with 11 bases remaining between them. Germline CDR1 is GTSNPN and CDR2 is SVGIG (reference sequence). CDR3 length: 12 amino acids. CDR3 nucleotide sequence: TGTGCCTGGAGTCCCCTTCCGGGTACGCAGTATTTT. Its protein is CAWSPLPGTQYF. The entire variable domain, with the rest obtained from reference TRBV30 and TRBJ2-3, is as follows: SQTIHQWPATLVQPVGSPLSLECTVEGTSNPNLYWYRQAAGRGLQLLFYSVGIGQISSEVPQNLSASRPQDRQFILSSKKLLLSDSGFYLCAWSPLPGTQYFGPGTRLTVL.

The rearrangement uses TRBV30 and TRBJ1-2; D might be TRBD1 (6 bases). The CDR3 length is 13 residues. The ends were cut back, 5 bases at V and 4 bases at J, with 14 bases in the middle. Germline CDR1 reads GTSNPN; CDR2 reads SVGIG (reference sequence). The CDR3, as DNA: TGTGCCTGGGGGAAGGGGGGGAGCTATGGCTACACCTTC. Protein sequence: CAWGKGGSYGYTF.

This sequence joins TRBV25-1 and TRBJ1-2; possible D gene TRBD1, 5 bases. The CDR3 loop spans 16 amino acids. Trimming shortened V by 4 bases and J by 0 bases, and 15 bases separated the two germline ends. CDR1 is MGHDK and CDR2 is SYGVNS in the germline V gene. The CDR3 DNA reads TGTGCCAGCAGTGGCTTTGACAGCCAAGCTAACTATGGCTACACCTTC. It codes for CASSGFDSQANYGYTF.

This clone came up many times. V usage is TRBV9 and J usage is TRBJ2-3, with TRBD1 as a possible D gene (5 bases). The CDR3 runs to 13 residues. CDR1 and CDR2 (germline): SGDLS, YYNGEE. V gave up 0 bases and J gave up 6 bases, with 8 bases separating them. DNA of the CDR3: TGTGCCAGCAGCGTAGGTGGGGCGGATACGCAGTATTTT. Protein: CASSVGGADTQYF.

The chain recombines TRBV19 with TRBJ2-3; the D is unclear. This CDR3 has 12 amino acids. The V gene lost 4 bases and the J gene lost 2 bases, with 4 bases spanning the gap. Germline loops: CDR1 LNHDA, CDR2 SQIVND (reference sequence). The CDR3 loop is CASSTYTDTQYF. CDR3 in DNA: TGTGCCAGTAGTACCTACACAGATACGCAGTATTTT.

The chain employs TRBV7-2 and TRBJ1-2, with 7 bases lining up with TRBD1. CDR3 length: 15 amino acids. With 5 bases clipped from V and 6 bases from J, the junction kept 12 bases outside the gene matches. Germline CDR1 and CDR2: SGHTA and FQGNSA. CDR3 bases: TGTGCCAGCAGCCTCAGACAGGGAACGATTGATGGCTACACCTTC. It encodes CASSLRQGTIDGYTF.

The chain is built from TRBV19 and TRBJ2-3, with 7 bases that match TRBD1. V gave up 7 bases and J gave up 4 bases; unmatched junction bases: 5. The CDR3 extends over 13 amino acids. Germline CDR1 is LNHDA and CDR2 is SQIVND (reference sequence). The CDR3 nucleotides read TGTGCCAGTACCCAGGGGGTGGCAGATACGCAGTATTTT. Amino acids: CASTQGVADTQYF.

This clone appeared once. The genes are TRBV4-3 and TRBJ1-1; D is unclear. CDR1 and CDR2 from the germline V gene are LGHNA and YSLEER. The CDR3 has 15 residues. V lost 4 bases and J lost 1, with 13 bases in between. As DNA, the CDR3 is TGCGCCAGCAGCCCTAACGCCCCAGGGAACACTGAAGCTTTCTTT. Translation: CASSPNAPGNTEAFF.

The V and J genes are TRBV6-5 and TRBJ1-1; D possibly corresponds to TRBD1 (6 bases). Germline V CDR1 and CDR2: MNHEY, SVGAGI. The CDR3 is 15 residues long. The V gene lost 0 bases and the J gene lost 5 bases, with 13 bases spanning the gap. Here the CDR3 DNA reads TGTGCCAGCAGTTACTCTCAGGGGCGAGGTACTGAAGCTTTCTTT. Its protein product is CASSYSQGRGTEAFF.

As to this clone: Other DNA variants within this sample encode the same CDR3. The J gene is TRBJ1-4, the V gene TRBV30; D gene unclear. CDR3 length: 14 amino acids. V was pared by 2 bases and J by 0 bases, with 7 bases between. The germline CDR1 and CDR2 sequences are GTSNPN and SVGIG (reference sequence). CDR3 region: CAWSPGATNEKLFF. CDR3 sequence (DNA): TGTGCCTGGAGTCCGGGAGCAACTAATGAAAAACTGTTTTTT.

This clone occurred a few times. This chain links TRBV18 with TRBJ2-7; tentative D call: TRBD1 (6 bases). The CDR3 contains 13 residues. With 2 bases removed from V and 7 bases from J, the gap between germline ends came to 12 bases. CDR1 is KGHSH and CDR2 is LQKENI in the germline V gene. CDR3 in DNA: TGTGCCAGCTCACCAGAACAGGGTGGGGAGCAGTACGTC. This sequence encodes CASSPEQGGEQYV.

J is TRBJ1-1 and V is TRBV6-5; the match to TRBD1 covers 11 bases. The CDR3 runs to 14 residues. Germline V CDR1 and CDR2: MNHEY, SVGAGI. Germline trimming cut 7 bases from V and 10 bases from J; bases unmatched to any gene: 11. The DNA of the CDR3 is TGTGCCAGCACCACCGGACAGGGGGCGCGGGTAGCTTTCTTT. Its translation: CASTTGQGARVAFF.

This chain connects TRBV6-5 to TRBJ1-2; TRBD1 might be the D (5 bases). The CDR3 has 13 amino acids. The V and J ends lost 2 bases and 5 bases respectively, with 9 bases between them. Germline CDR1 reads MNHEY; CDR2 reads SVGAGI. CDR3 sequence reads: CASSYRAGYGYTF. The CDR3 DNA sequence: TGTGCCAGCAGTTACCGGGCAGGGTATGGCTACACCTTC.

This clone was seen more than once but under ten times. The gene calls are TRBV5-4 and TRBJ2-2; D is possibly TRBD2 (6 bases). This CDR3 comprises 18 residues. Germline CDR1 reads SGHNT; CDR2 reads YYREEE (reference sequence). V lost 0 bases, J lost 2 bases, and 17 bases lay in between. CDR3 residues: CASSLAVSWAGNTGELFF. The CDR3 bases are TGTGCCAGCAGCTTGGCCGTTTCATGGGCGGGAAACACCGGGGAGCTGTTTTTT.

This clone has only one observation. The chain uses TRBV7-2 and TRBJ2-1; no reliable D call. The germline V gene encodes CDR1 SGHTA and CDR2 FQGNSA. CDR3 length: 16 residues. V gave up 2 bases and J gave up 0 bases, with 11 bases separating them. CDR3 protein: CASSLSLTSSYNEQFF. The CDR3 DNA is TGTGCCAGCAGCTTATCCTTGACAAGCTCCTACAATGAGCAGTTCTTC.

The chain couples TRBV7-2 to TRBJ1-1, with 8 bases lining up with TRBD1. The CDR3 is 15 amino acids. From germline, CDR1 is SGHTA and CDR2 FQGNSA. Unmatched junction bases numbered 14, after V lost 5 bases and J lost 9 bases. CDR3 nucleotide sequence: TGTGCCAGCAGCCACCTTGCACAGGGGGGAAAGAAAGCTTTCTTT. As protein: CASSHLAQGGKKAFF.

The CDR3 nucleotides read TGTGCCAGCAGTTTATTCGGTTCACCCCTCCACTTT. Translated, it gives CASSLFGSPLHF. This chain joins TRBV27 and TRBJ1-6, with D unclear. Trimming stripped 1 base from V and 9 bases from J, with 4 bases between. The CDR3 is 12 residues long. Germline V gene lookup returns CDR1 MNHEY and CDR2 SMNVEV (reference sequence).

The chain joins TRBV3-1 (or the pseudogene TRBV3-2) to TRBJ2-5; 15 positions match TRBD2. Germline V gene lookup returns CDR1 LGHDT and CDR2 YNNKEL (reference sequence). The trim removed 2 bases at V and 0 bases at J, leaving 4 bases unmatched. CDR3 length: 18 residues. The CDR3 loop reads CASSQIGLAGGYQETQYF. CDR3 nucleotides: TGTGCCAGCAGCCAAATAGGACTAGCGGGGGGGTACCAAGAGACCCAGTACTTC.

The CDR3 DNA reads as TGTGCCAGCAGCTTAAAATCTGGGCAGGGCCACGAGCAGTACGTC. It codes for CASSLKSGQGHEQYV. The chain uses TRBV11-3 and TRBJ2-7; tentative D call: TRBD1 (5 bases). The CDR3 runs to 15 residues. Trimming cost V 2 bases and J 5 bases, with 16 bases left between them. Germline CDR1 is SGHNT and CDR2 is YENEEA.

CDR3 sequence reads: CATSGRDYYYNEQFF. The CDR3 nucleotides are TGTGCCACCAGTGGTCGGGACTACTACTACAATGAGCAGTTCTTC. The chain has TRBV24-1 and TRBJ2-1; 7 positions match TRBD2. The CDR3 is 15 amino acids. After removal of 5 bases from V and 3 bases from J, the junction contained 6 bases not matched to a gene. In germline, CDR1 is KGHDR, CDR2 SFDVKD.

The V call is TRBV12-3 or TRBV12-4, the J call TRBJ1-5, with D unresolved. The CDR3 has 13 amino acids. V gave up 6 bases and J gave up 0 bases, with 6 bases separating them. This CDR3 reads CASSLGSNQPQHF. The DNA for the CDR3 is TGTGCCAGCAGCCTCGGTAGCAATCAGCCCCAGCATTTT.

This sequence joins TRBV7-9 and TRBJ1-1; D unresolved. Germline V lookup: CDR1 SEHNR, CDR2 FQNEAQ (reference sequence). The CDR3 consists of 13 residues. V was clipped by 6 bases and J by 4 bases, with 12 bases between them. CDR3 protein: CASRFTAGTEAFF. The CDR3, as DNA: TGTGCCAGCAGATTCACAGCCGGCACTGAAGCTTTCTTT.

The chain employs TRBV2 and TRBJ1-2; 10 bases match TRBD1. Germline V CDR1 and CDR2: SNHLY, FYNNEI. The J segment lost 3 bases and the V segment lost 4 bases, leaving 2 bases of the junction unmatched. The CDR3 covers 14 residues. CDR3 residues: CASSGTGGYYGYTF. CDR3 nucleotides: TGTGCCAGCAGTGGGACAGGGGGGTACTATGGCTACACCTTC.